These 2 T cell receptor beta chains originate from one sample sequenced in a study of shared clonotypes between healthy human individuals. TCRdb's table, derived via immunoSEQ multiplex PCR, lists solely in-frame clones and lacks some. There are just over 2,000,000 clones in the sample; roughly 96% occur only once, and 0.13% lies in the top ten. Input material: naive CD4+ T cells sorted from blood. Subset here: CD45RA+ positively selected. The receptors come from a man younger than 35 in good health.

CDR3 bases: TGTGCCAGTAGTATTATCGGGGTCCCCCCGCAGCCCCAGCATTTT. It specifies CASSIIGVPPQPQHF. This chain connects TRBV19 to TRBJ1-5; no definite D call. Looked up from germline, CDR1 is LNHDA and CDR2 is SQIVND (reference sequence). CDR3 length equals 15 residues. The ends were cut back, 3 bases at V and 7 bases at J, with 16 bases in the middle.

J is TRBJ2-1 and V is TRBV7-2, with D perhaps assigned TRBD1 or TRBD2 (5 bases each). Germline V lookup: CDR1 SGHTA, CDR2 FQGNSA. With 2 bases removed from V and 6 bases from J, the gap between germline ends came to 14 bases. The CDR3 has 15 residues. As DNA, the CDR3 is TGTGCCAGCAGCTTATCTATCGGGACCATCAATGAGCAGTTCTTC. This codes for CASSLSIGTINEQFF. Based on the CDR3 plus reference TRBV7-2 and TRBJ2-1, the full variable domain is GAGVSQSPSNKVTEKGKDVELRCDPISGHTALYWYRQSLGQGLEFLIYFQGNSAPDKSGLPSDRFSAERTGGSVSTLTIQRTQQEDSAVYLCASSLSIGTINEQFFGPGTRLTVL.